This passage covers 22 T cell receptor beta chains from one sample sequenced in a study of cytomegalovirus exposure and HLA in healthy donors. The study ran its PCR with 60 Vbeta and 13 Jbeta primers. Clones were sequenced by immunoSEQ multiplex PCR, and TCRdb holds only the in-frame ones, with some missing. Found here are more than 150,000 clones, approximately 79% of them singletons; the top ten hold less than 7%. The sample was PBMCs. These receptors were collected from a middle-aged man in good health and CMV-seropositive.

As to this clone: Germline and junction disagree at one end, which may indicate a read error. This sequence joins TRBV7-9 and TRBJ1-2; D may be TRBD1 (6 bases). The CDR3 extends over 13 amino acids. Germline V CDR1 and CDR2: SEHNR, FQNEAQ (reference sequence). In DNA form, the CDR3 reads TGTTCCAGCAGCTTAGTCCGGGGGGCTGGCTACACCTTC. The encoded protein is CSSSLVRGAGYTF.

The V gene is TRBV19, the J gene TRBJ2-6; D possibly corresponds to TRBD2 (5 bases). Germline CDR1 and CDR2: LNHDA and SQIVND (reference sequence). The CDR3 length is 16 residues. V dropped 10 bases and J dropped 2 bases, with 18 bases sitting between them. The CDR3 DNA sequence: TGTGCCATCTCCGTCGGGGATACAACTGGGGCCAACGTCCTGACTTTC. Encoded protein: CAISVGDTTGANVLTF. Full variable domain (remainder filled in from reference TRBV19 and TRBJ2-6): DGGITQSPKYLFRKEGQNVTLSCEQNLNHDAMYWYRQDPGQGLRLIYYSQIVNDFQKGDIAEGYSVSREKKESFPLTVTSAQKNPTAFYLCAISVGDTTGANVLTFGAGSRLTVL.

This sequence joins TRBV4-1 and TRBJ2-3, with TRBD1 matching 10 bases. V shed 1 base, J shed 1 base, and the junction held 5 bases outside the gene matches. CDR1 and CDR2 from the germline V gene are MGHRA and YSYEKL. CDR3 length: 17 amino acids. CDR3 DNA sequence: TGCGCCAGCAGCCAAGTCTCCGGGACAGGGGGCACAGATACGCAGTATTTT. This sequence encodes CASSQVSGTGGTDTQYF.

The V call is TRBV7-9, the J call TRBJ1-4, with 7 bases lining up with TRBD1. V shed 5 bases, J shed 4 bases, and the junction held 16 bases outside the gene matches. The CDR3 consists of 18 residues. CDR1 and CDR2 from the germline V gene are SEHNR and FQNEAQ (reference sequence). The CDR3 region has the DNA TGTGCCAGCAGCGGCTCAGGGGTCGAGGGGGCGGATAATGAAAAACTGTTTTTT. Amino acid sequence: CASSGSGVEGADNEKLFF.

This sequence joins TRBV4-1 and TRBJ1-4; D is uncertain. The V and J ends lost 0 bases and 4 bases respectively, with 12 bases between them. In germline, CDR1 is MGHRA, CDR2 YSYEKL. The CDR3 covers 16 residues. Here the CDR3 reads CASSQDRSDFNEKLFF. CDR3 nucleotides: TGCGCCAGCAGCCAAGATCGCTCAGACTTTAATGAAAAACTGTTTTTT.

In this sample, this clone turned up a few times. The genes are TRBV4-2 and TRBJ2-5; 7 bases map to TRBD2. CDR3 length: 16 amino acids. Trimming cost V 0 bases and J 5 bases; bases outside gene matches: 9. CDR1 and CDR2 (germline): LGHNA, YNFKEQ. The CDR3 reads CASSQDLTGGPETQYF. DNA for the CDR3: TGTGCCAGCAGCCAAGATCTAACGGGGGGACCGGAGACCCAGTACTTC.

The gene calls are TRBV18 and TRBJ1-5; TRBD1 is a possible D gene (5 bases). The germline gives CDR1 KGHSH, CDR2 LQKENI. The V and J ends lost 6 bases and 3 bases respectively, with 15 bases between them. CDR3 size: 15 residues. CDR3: CASSRQFRDNQPQHF. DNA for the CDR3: TGTGCCAGCTCCCGACAGTTTAGGGACAATCAGCCCCAGCATTTT.

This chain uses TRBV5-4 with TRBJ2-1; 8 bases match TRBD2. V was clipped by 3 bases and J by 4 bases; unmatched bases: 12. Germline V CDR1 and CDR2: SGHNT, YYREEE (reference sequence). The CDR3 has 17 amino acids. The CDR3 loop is CASSSRNGLAPYNEQFF. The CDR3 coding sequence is TGTGCCAGCAGCTCTCGGAACGGACTAGCTCCGTACAATGAGCAGTTCTTC. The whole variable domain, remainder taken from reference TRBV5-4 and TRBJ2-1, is ETGVTQSPTHLIKTRGQQVTLRCSSQSGHNTVSWYQQALGQGPQFIFQYYREEENGRGNFPPRFSGLQFPNYSSELNVNALELDDSALYLCASSSRNGLAPYNEQFFGPGTRLTVL.

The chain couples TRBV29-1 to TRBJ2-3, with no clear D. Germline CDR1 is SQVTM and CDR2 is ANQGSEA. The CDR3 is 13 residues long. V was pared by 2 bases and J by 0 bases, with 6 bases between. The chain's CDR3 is CSVEKASTDTQYF. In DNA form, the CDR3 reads TGCAGCGTTGAAAAAGCTAGCACAGATACGCAGTATTTT.

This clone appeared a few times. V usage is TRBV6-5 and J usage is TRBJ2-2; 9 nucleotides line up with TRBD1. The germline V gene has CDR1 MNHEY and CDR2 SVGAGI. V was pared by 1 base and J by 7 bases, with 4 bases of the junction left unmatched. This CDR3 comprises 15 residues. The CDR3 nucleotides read TGTGCCAGCAGTTACTTGGGACAGGGTGGCGGGGAGCTGTTTTTT. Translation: CASSYLGQGGGELFF.

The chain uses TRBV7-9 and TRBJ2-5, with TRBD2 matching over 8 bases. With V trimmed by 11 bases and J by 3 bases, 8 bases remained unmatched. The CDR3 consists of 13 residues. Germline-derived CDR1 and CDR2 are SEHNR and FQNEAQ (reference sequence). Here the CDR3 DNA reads TGTGCCTCCCATGGAGCGGGGGAAGAGACCCAGTACTTC. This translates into CASHGAGEETQYF. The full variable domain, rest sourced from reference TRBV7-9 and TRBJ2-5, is DTGVSQNPRHKITKRGQNVTFRCDPISEHNRLYWYRQTLGQGPEFLTYFQNEAQLEKSRLLSDRFSAERPKGSFSTLEIQRTEQGDSAMYLCASHGAGEETQYFGPGTRLLVL.

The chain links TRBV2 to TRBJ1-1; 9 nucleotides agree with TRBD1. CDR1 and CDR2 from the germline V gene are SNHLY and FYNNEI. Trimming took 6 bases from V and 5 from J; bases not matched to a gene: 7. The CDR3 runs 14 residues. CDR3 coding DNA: TGTGCCAGCAGGGTGACAGGGGGGGGGACTGAAGCTTTCTTT. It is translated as CASRVTGGGTEAFF.

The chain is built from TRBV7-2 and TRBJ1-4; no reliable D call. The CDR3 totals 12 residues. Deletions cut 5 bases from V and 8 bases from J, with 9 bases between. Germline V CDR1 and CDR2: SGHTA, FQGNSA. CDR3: CASSQPGEKLFF. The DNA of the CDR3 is TGTGCCAGCAGCCAACCAGGAGAAAAACTGTTTTTT.

The CDR3 here is CASSGSGDEKLFF. CDR3 in DNA: TGTGCCAGCAGCGGCTCAGGGGATGAAAAACTGTTTTTT. V gene TRBV6-5 combines with J gene TRBJ1-4, with D tentatively TRBD1 (6 bases). In germline, CDR1 is MNHEY, CDR2 SVGAGI. The CDR3 totals 13 residues. Trimming left V 6 bases short and J 6 bases short, with 11 bases between.

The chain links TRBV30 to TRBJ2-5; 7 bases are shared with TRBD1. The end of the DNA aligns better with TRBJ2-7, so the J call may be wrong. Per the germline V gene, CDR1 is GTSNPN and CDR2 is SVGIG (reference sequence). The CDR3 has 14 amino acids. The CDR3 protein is CAWRAPGTAYEQYF. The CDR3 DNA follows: TGTGCCTGGAGGGCCCCGGGGACAGCCTACGAGCAGTACTTC.

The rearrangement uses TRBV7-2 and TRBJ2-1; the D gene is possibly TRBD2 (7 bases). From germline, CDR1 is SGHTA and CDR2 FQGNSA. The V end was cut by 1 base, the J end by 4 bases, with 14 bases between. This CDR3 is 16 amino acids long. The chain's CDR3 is CASSLVGGRNYNEQFF. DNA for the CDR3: TGTGCCAGCAGCTTAGTGGGGGGGCGTAATTACAATGAGCAGTTCTTC.

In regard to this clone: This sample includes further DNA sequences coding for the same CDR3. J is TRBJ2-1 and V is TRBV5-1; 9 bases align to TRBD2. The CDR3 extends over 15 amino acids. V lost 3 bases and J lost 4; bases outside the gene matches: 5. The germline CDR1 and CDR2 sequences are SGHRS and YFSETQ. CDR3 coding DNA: TGCGCCAGCAGCTCCGGACTAGCGACATACAATGAGCAGTTCTTC. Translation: CASSSGLATYNEQFF. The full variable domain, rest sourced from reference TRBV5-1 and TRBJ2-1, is KAGVTQTPRYLIKTRGQQVTLSCSPISGHRSVSWYQQTPGQGLQFLFEYFSETQRNKGNFPGRFSGRQFSNSRSEMNVSTLELGDSALYLCASSSGLATYNEQFFGPGTRLTVL.

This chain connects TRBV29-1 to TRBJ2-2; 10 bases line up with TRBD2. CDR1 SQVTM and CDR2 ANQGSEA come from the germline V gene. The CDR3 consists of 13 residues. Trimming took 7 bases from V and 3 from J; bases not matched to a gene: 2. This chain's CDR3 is CSGLAGYTGELFF. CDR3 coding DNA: TGCAGCGGACTAGCGGGCTACACCGGGGAGCTGTTTTTT.

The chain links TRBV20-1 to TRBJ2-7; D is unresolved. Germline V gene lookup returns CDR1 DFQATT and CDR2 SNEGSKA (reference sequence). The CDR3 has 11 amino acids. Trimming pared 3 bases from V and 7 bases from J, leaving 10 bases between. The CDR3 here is CSARGGHEQYF. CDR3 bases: TGCAGTGCTAGGGGTGGGCATGAGCAGTACTTC.

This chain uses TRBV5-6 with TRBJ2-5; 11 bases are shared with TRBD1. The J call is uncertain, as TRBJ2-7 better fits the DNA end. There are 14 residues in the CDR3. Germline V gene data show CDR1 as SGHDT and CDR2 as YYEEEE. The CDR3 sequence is CASSRGQGDYEQYF. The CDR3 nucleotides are TGTGCCAGCTCCCGGGGACAGGGGGACTACGAGCAGTACTTC.

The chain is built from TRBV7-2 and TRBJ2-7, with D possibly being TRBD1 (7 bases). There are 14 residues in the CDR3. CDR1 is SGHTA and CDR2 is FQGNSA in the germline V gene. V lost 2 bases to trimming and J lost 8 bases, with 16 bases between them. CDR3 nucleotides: TGTGCCAGCAGCTTAACAGGGGACTTCAGTCAGCAGTACTTC. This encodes CASSLTGDFSQQYF.

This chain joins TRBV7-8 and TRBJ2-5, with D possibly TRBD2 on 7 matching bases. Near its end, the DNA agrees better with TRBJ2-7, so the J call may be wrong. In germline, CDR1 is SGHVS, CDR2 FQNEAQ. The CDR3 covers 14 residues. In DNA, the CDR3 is TGTGCCAGCAGCCCGGGGGGCAGCTCCTACGAGCAGTACTTC. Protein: CASSPGGSSYEQYF.